This is a list of T cell receptor beta chains from one sample in a study of Ad26.COV2.S vaccination and SARS-CoV-2 variants. The assay was immunoSEQ multiplex PCR, and TCRdb's table has in-frame clones only and misses some. The sample consists of about 460,000 clones, 89% of them appearing once. Sequencing used peripheral blood, obtained in a trial of Ad26.COV2.S vaccine versus placebo. These receptors all come from a person between 18 and 59 years old who received the Ad26.COV2.S COVID-19 vaccine or a placebo. CDR3s leave out the opening cysteine and the closing phenylalanine or tryptophan. Fields, in order: V gene, J gene, CDR3 protein.

TRBV10-3	TRBJ2-1	ATQIYNEQF
TRBV5-5	TRBJ1-2	ASSLDTGYGYT
TRBV5-6	TRBJ1-1	ASSLAVSGVAEAF
TRBV18	TRBJ2-7	ASSPEGLAGGYEQY
TRBV30	TRBJ1-3	AWSVQGYSGNTIY
TRBV30	TRBJ2-3	ACGDTQY
TRBV5-6	TRBJ1-2	ASSLLNAQELWGYT
TRBV12-3/TRBV12-4	TRBJ2-7	ASSFAWEQY
TRBV30	TRBJ1-6	ACRPGISYNSPLH
TRBV3-1/TRBV3-2	TRBJ2-3	ASSQITDTQY
TRBV15	TRBJ2-3	ATSRDGTPNTDTQY
TRBV2	TRBJ2-1	AAQWSSYNEQF
TRBV7-9	TRBJ1-1	ASSFPEGTEAF
TRBV20-1	TRBJ1-2	SARLSAGYT
TRBV6-2/TRBV6-3	TRBJ1-3	ASSRAGGGNTIY
TRBV6-5	TRBJ2-7	ASSPRGQLYEQY
TRBV18	TRBJ2-2	ASSPGDNTGELF
TRBV7-6	TRBJ2-2	ASSLQGAGFTGELF